This TCR beta chain was observed in a study of T-cell memory formation after mild COVID-19 (dated by TCRdb to about 2021). Study-level background: TCR sequence clusters from the two donors were found to be largely donor specific. The cohort comprised two young, previously healthy adult volunteers, one female and one male. In a couple of donors, T-cell clones that expanded and contracted after mild COVID-19 were tracked by sequencing TCRalpha and TCRbeta repertoires over time. Summary of the overall study and its limitations: Clones that contracted from day 15 to 85 showed balanced CD4/CD8 phenotypes, whereas a second wave of clones that expanded from day 15 to 37 leaned towards CD4+. Some responding clones were detected in pre-infection memory, which suggested that pre-existing cross-reactive memory T cells had joined the SARS-CoV-2 response. The second-wave clones that peaked on day 37 were not confirmed to be SARS-CoV-2 specific. The study included only a couple of mild cases, and larger cohorts that include severe cases with pre-infection samples were judged to be necessary. Contracting CD4+ clones were found mainly in CM and EM memory subsets, while CD8+ clones were enriched in EMRA.

These reads were obtained on an Illumina NovaSeq 6000. TCRalpha and TCRbeta cDNA libraries were constructed by 5'RACE with constant-segment primers, with sample barcodes and unique molecular identifiers being introduced. RNA was extracted from every sample with Trizol reagent. Libraries were amplified in two PCR steps, with a second sample barcode and Illumina TruSeq adapters added in the second step. Libraries were sequenced on an Illumina NovaSeq with 2 x 150 bp paired-end reads. The paper's processing steps were these. With migec v1.2.7, reads were demultiplexed and then collapsed into UMI-guided consensus sequences. With mixcr v2.1.11, UMI consensuses were aligned to TRA and TRB V and J templates and assembled into clonotypes. A clonotype was counted as expanded or contracted only if both edgeR and NoisET called the change significant, with noise models trained on biological replicates. For edgeR calls, a false discovery rate-adjusted p below 0.01 and a log2 fold-change threshold of 1 were applied. As an exploratory analysis of dynamics, max-normalized trajectories of the 1000 most abundant clonotypes were examined with PCA combined with hierarchical clustering. Each responding clone was given a CD4 or CD8 phenotype based on the CD4+ and CD8+ repertoires, which had been sequenced separately. The raw public data were reprocessed by TCRdb itself: fastp quality trimming at Q25, MiXCR clonotype calling, in-frame beta chains only. All rows with the same CDR3 protein become a single entry with the most common DNA and genes. TCRdb's processing, not the study's, gives the V and J calls here. The sample yields 470,000 or so distinct CDR3 sequences; more than 20% were counted once. Jointly, the top ten make up roughly an eighth of the sample.

Ficoll-Paque density gradient centrifugation was used to isolate PBMCs. This clonotype was seen a few times. Its binding antigen is unknown. No clone much larger than this one lies a single base away; base qualities are absent. Inclusive of the bounding cysteine and phenylalanine, the CDR3 is 14 residues long. Only CDR3 DNA remains: 42 bases, in frame from the first base. V is clipped by 6 bases and J by 2 bases, and the sequence between their germline boundaries is 11 bases long. The sequence joins TRBV12-3 or TRBV12-4 to TRBJ1-3, with the D gene call left open. This receptor was identified in an adult woman who had mild COVID-19 (a few samples of this study predate the infection). The sample titles of this study are shuffled in the database, so cell type and time point are left out; the donor was told from shared clones. Sequenced: PBMCs or a T cell subset sorted from them (not recorded which). CDR3 loop: CASSLAPPGNTIYF. The DNA reads as follows: TGTGCCAGCAGCCTAGCACCGCCTGGAAACACCATATATTTT.